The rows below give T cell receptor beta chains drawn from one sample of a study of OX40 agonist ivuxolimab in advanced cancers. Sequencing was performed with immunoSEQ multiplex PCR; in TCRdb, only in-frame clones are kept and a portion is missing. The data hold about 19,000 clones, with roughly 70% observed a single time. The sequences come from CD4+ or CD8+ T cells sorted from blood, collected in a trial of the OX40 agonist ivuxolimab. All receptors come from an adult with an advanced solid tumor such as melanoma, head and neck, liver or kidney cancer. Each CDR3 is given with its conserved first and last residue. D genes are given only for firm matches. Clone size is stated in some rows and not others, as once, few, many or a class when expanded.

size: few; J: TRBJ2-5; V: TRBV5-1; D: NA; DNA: TGCGCCAGCAGCGCCGCTGGTGGGGTACAAGAGACCCAGTACTTC; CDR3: CASSAAGGVQETQYF
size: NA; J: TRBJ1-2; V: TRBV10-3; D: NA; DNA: TGTGCCATCAGTGAGTCGGGGGCCCTCTATGGCTACACCTTC; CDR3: CAISESGALYGYTF
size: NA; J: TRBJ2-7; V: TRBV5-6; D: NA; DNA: TGTGCCAGCAGCTTGGATACAGGCCCTTCCTACGAGCAGTACTTC; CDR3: CASSLDTGPSYEQYF
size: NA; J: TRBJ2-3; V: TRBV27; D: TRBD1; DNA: TGTGCCAGCAGCCCTACTCGGTCCGGTCACCCAGGGGGACGAACAGATACGCAGTATTTT; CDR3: CASSPTRSGHPGGRTDTQYF
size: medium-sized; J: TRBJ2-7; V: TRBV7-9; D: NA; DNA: TGTGCCAGCAGCTCTGGGGCTGGGAACGAGCAGTACTTC; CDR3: CASSSGAGNEQYF
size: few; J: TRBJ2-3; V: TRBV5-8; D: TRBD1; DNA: TGTGCCAGCAGCTCGGGACAGGGAGGGACCACAGATACGCAGTATTTT; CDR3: CASSSGQGGTTDTQYF
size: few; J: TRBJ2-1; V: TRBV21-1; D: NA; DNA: TGTGCCAGCAGCACGGGACGATACAATGAGCAGTTCTTC; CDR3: CASSTGRYNEQFF
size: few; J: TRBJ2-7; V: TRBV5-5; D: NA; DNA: TGTGCCAGCAGCTTCGCAGTTACCTACGAGCAGTACTTC; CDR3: CASSFAVTYEQYF
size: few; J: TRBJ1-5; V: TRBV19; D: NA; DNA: TGTGCCAGTAGTATGGCGGGTTATAGCAATCAGCCCCAGCATTTT; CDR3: CASSMAGYSNQPQHF
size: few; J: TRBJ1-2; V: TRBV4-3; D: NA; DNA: TGCGCCAGCAGCCAGTCTGGCTACACCTTC; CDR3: CASSQSGYTF
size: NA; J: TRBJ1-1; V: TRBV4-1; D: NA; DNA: TGCGCCAGCAGCGGATGGGGGGGTTGGACTGAAGCTTTCTTT; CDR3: CASSGWGGWTEAFF
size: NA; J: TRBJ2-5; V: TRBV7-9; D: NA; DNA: TGTGCCAGCAGCCCGGCACTCACGGGCGAGACCCAGTACTTC; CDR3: CASSPALTGETQYF
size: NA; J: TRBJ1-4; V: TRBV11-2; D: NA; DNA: TGTGCCAGCAGCTTAAGTGGCTTGGGGGAAAAACTGTTTTTT; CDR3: CASSLSGLGEKLFF
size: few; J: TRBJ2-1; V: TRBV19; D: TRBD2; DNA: TGTGCCAGTAGTCTTCTAGCGGGAGGCTACAATGAGCAGTTCTTC; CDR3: CASSLLAGGYNEQFF
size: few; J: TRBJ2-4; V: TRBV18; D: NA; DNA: TGTGCCAGCCAAGTGGAGAGAGGCTCCCCACTAGCCAAAAACATTCAGTACTTC; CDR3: CASQVERGSPLAKNIQYF
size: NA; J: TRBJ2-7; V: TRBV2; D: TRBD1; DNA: TGTGCCAGCACAAGTCGGGACAGGAAATACGAGCAGTACTTC; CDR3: CASTSRDRKYEQYF
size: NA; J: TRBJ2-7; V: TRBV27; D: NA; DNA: TGTGCCAGCAGTTACGGGGGCTCCGTCTACGAGCAGTACTTC; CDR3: CASSYGGSVYEQYF
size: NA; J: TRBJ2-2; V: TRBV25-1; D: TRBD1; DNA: TGTGCCAGCAAACAGGGGTCGGAATCCGGGGAGCTGTTTTTT; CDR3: CASKQGSESGELFF
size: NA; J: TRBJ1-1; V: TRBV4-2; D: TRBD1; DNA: TGTGCCAGCAGCCAATTAGGGACAGACACTGAAGCTTTCTTT; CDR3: CASSQLGTDTEAFF
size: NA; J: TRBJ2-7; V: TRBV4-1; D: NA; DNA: TGCGCCAGCAGGGGGGAAAACGAGCAGTACTTC; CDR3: CASRGENEQYF
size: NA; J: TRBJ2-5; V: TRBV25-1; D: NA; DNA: TGTGCCAGCAGTGAATGGGCAGGGGTCGTAGAGACCCAGTACTTC; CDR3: CASSEWAGVVETQYF
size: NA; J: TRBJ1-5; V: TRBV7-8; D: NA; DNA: TGTGCCAGCAGCCCCCTGAGGGGGGCCTATAGCAATCAGCCCCAGCATTTT; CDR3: CASSPLRGAYSNQPQHF
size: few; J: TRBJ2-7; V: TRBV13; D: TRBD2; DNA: TGTGCCAGCCGGCGAGCGGGGGAGGAGGCAAGCGCGGCCTTCTACGAGCAGTACTTC; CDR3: CASRRAGEEASAAFYEQYF
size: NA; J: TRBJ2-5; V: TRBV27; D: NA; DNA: TGTGCCAGCAGTTTAACGCAGGGGTCGGAGGAGACCCAGTACTTC; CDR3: CASSLTQGSEETQYF
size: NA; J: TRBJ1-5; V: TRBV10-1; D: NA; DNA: TGCGCCAGCCCGGTTTTTGCCCCGATTCAGCCCCAGCATTTT; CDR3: CASPVFAPIQPQHF
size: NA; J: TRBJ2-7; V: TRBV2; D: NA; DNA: TGTGCCAGCATTAAATGGGGGACCGGGGACTACGAGCAGTACTTC; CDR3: CASIKWGTGDYEQYF
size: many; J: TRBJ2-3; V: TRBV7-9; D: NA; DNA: TGTGCCAGCAGCTTAGGTGGGCGCTGGGGCACAGATACGCAGTATTTT; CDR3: CASSLGGRWGTDTQYF
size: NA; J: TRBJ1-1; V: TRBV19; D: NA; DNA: TGTGCCAGTAATTGGGGGGGGAACACTGAAGCTTTCTTT; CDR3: CASNWGGNTEAFF
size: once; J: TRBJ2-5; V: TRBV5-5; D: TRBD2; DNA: TGTGCCAGCACTGAACTGGGACTAGGAGGGGAGACCCAGTACTTC; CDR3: CASTELGLGGETQYF
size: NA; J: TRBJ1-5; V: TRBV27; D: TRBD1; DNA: TGTGCCAGCAGTAACGACAGGGTTGCGCCCCAGCATTTT; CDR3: CASSNDRVAPQHF
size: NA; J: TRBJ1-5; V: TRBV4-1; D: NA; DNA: TGCGCCAGCAGCCAAGAGCGGAGGGAGGGTCAGCCCCAGCATTTT; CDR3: CASSQERREGQPQHF
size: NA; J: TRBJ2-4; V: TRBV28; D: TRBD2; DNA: TGTGCCAGCAGCCTATGGGAGGGTCAAGCCAAAAACATTCAGTACTTC; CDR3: CASSLWEGQAKNIQYF
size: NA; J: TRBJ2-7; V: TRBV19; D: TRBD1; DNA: TGTGCCAGTAGCCCTACCGGGACAGGGGGTTACGAGCAGTACTTC; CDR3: CASSPTGTGGYEQYF
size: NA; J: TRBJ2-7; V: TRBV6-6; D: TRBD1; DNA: TGTGCCACCAGGGCCGGGACAGGACCCTACGAGCAGTACTTC; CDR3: CATRAGTGPYEQYF
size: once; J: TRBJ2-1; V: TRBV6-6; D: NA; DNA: TGTGCCAGCAGCTCCCTCCACTCCTCCTCCTACAATGAGCAGTTCTTC; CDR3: CASSSLHSSSYNEQFF
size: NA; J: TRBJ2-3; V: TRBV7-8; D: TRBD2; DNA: TGTGCCAGCAGCTTACCCGGGGGGGGCACAGATACGCAGTATTTT; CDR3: CASSLPGGGTDTQYF
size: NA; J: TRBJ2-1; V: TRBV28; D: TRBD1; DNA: TGTGCCAGCATGACCCAGGGGGCTGCCTACAATGAGCAGTTCTTC; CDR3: CASMTQGAAYNEQFF
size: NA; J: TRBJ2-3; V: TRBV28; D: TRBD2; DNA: TGTGCCAGCAGTTTCCATCCGACTAGCGGGGACACAGATACGCAGTATTTT; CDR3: CASSFHPTSGDTDTQYF
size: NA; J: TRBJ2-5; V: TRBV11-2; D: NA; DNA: TGTGCCAGCGATGGCGATGGAGAGACCCAGTACTTC; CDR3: CASDGDGETQYF
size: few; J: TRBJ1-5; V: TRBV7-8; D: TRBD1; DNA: TGTGCCAGCAGCTCCGGGACAGGGGGCTGCGGCAATCAGCCCCAGCATTTT; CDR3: CASSSGTGGCGNQPQHF
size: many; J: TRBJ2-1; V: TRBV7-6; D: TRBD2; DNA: TGTGCCAGCAGCTTAACCGGGACTAGCGGGGGGGTATTCCGGATATACAATGAGCAGTTCTTC; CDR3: CASSLTGTSGGVFRIYNEQFF
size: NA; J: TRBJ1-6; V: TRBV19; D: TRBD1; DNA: TGTGCCAGTAGTATTACGCCAACAGGGGTTGTGTTCGATTCACCCCTCCACTTT; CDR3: CASSITPTGVVFDSPLHF
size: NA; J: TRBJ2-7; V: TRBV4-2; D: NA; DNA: TGTGCCAGCAGCCAAGACGGATACGAGCAGTACTTC; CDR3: CASSQDGYEQYF